The clone carrying this T cell receptor (beta chain) was counted at least ten times. Genomic DNA served as template for TCR beta VDJ and CDR3 profiling. Each CDR3 protein is one row after TCRdb ran MiXCR on the reads. The table lists about 200,000 distinct CDR3 sequences, approximately 35% of them singletons, with roughly 1.1% in the top ten. These data originate in a study of CD8+CD57+ T cells in acquired aplastic anemia. The CDR3 contains 14 residues. Per the germline V gene, CDR1 is SQVTM and CDR2 is ANQGSEA. V gave up 0 bases and J gave up 5 bases, with 13 bases separating them. The material sequenced was sorted CD4+, CD8+, or CD8+CD57+ T cells (not recorded which) from PBMCs. This chain uses TRBV29-1 with TRBJ1-1; D ambiguous. The origin of this receptor is a human donor in good health, serving as a control. CDR3 in DNA: TGCAGCGTTGAAGATGGCCGCCTATTAACTGAAGCTTTCTTT. Translation: CSVEDGRLLTEAFF.